Listed below are T cell receptor beta chains from one sample, sequenced in a study of beta chain features in type 1 diabetes. Profiling relied on immunoSEQ multiplex PCR, and the TCRdb table lists in-frame clones only, not all of them. The sample includes 150,000 or so clones, roughly 11% of them seen just once. Sequencing was carried out using central memory CD4+ T cells from blood. These receptors originate from a man younger than 35 in good health. The CDR3 runs from the conserved cysteine through the conserved F or W. The order of the fields is J gene, clone size, D gene, V gene, CDR3 protein, CDR3 DNA. A D gene is named only where the DNA matches it firmly. Rows give clone size only sometimes, using once, few, many, or a class for an expanded clone.

j_call: TRBJ2-7; clone_size: NA; d_call: TRBD1; v_call: TRBV11-2; cdr3_aa: CASTVSTGASYEQYF; cdr3_nt: TGTGCCAGCACCGTATCGACAGGGGCCTCCTACGAGCAGTACTTC
j_call: TRBJ2-2; clone_size: NA; d_call: TRBD2; v_call: TRBV7-9; cdr3_aa: CASSLLAGALNTGELFF; cdr3_nt: TGTGCCAGCAGTCTACTAGCGGGAGCCCTGAACACCGGGGAGCTGTTTTTT
j_call: TRBJ2-5; clone_size: few; d_call: NA; v_call: TRBV11-2; cdr3_aa: CASSLVETQYF; cdr3_nt: TGTGCCAGCAGCTTAGTTGAGACCCAGTACTTC
j_call: TRBJ2-7; clone_size: NA; d_call: NA; v_call: TRBV7-3; cdr3_aa: CASSAGPSSLGEQYF; cdr3_nt: TGTGCCAGCAGCGCCGGACCAAGCTCTCTCGGAGAGCAGTACTTC
j_call: TRBJ2-7; clone_size: NA; d_call: NA; v_call: TRBV18; cdr3_aa: CASSPPGGYEQYF; cdr3_nt: TGTGCCAGCTCACCACCGGGGGGCTACGAGCAGTACTTC
j_call: TRBJ1-6; clone_size: NA; d_call: TRBD1; v_call: TRBV11-1; cdr3_aa: CASSFRDSSYSPLHF; cdr3_nt: TGTGCCAGCAGCTTCCGGGACAGCTCATATTCACCCCTCCACTTT
j_call: TRBJ2-3; clone_size: few; d_call: TRBD2; v_call: TRBV6-5; cdr3_aa: CASSFGLATDTQYF; cdr3_nt: TGTGCCAGCAGTTTCGGACTAGCTACAGATACGCAGTATTTT
j_call: TRBJ1-6; clone_size: few; d_call: NA; v_call: TRBV21-1; cdr3_aa: CASSKPGQDPTHNSPLHF; cdr3_nt: TGTGCCAGCAGCAAACCGGGACAGGACCCTACCCATAATTCACCCCTCCACTTT
j_call: TRBJ1-1; clone_size: many; d_call: NA; v_call: TRBV5-1; cdr3_aa: CASSLEQGVAFF; cdr3_nt: TGCGCCAGCAGCTTGGAACAGGGTGTAGCTTTCTTT
j_call: TRBJ2-7; clone_size: few; d_call: TRBD2; v_call: TRBV30; cdr3_aa: CAWSVTRGGSYEQYF; cdr3_nt: TGTGCCTGGAGTGTAACGCGGGGGGGATCCTACGAGCAGTACTTC
j_call: TRBJ1-1; clone_size: NA; d_call: NA; v_call: TRBV5-1; cdr3_aa: CASSGKGRVTEAFF; cdr3_nt: TGCGCCAGCAGCGGGAAGGGAAGGGTGACTGAAGCTTTCTTT